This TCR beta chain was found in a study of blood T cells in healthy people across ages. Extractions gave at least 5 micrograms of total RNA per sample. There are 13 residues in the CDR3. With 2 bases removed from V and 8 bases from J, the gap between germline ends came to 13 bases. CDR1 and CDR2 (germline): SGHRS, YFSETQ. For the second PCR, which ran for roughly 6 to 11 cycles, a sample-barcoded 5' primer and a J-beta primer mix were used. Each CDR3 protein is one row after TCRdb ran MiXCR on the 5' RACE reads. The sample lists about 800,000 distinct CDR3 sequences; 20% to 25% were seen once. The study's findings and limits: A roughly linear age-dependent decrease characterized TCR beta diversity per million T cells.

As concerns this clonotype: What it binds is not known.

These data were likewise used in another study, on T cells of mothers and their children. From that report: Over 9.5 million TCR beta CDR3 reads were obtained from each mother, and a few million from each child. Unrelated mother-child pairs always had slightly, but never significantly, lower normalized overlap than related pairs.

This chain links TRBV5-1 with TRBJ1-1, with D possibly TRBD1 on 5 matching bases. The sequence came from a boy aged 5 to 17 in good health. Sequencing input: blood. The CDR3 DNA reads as TGCGCCAGCAGCTTAGACCCCAAGGGGGAAGCTTTCTTT. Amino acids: CASSLDPKGEAFF.